This TCR beta chain is from a study of T cells after yellow fever vaccination. The table lists this clonotype with a few counts. Its target is not known. Notes on the study in general: The CD4 and CD8 compartments had a small share of their clonotypes in common. Secondary responses were weaker yet peaked faster, day 5 versus 15. Highly abundant clonotypes carried over from the bulk population could end up in FACS-sorted repertoires as contaminants.

TCRdb recomputed calls from the 5' RACE reads with MiXCR, one row per CDR3 protein. The sample comprises under 600,000 distinct CDR3 sequences, approximately 13% of which are singletons, and 11% to 15% rests with the top ten. The CDR3 runs to 14 residues. Unmatched junction bases numbered 10, after V lost 7 bases and J lost 7 bases. CDR1 SQVTM and CDR2 ANQGSEA come from the germline V gene. The gene calls are TRBV29-1 and TRBJ1-2, with TRBD1 matching 12 bases. The sequence was obtained from a man under 40 who received the YFV17D yellow fever vaccine. The sequencing here drew on PBMCs, taken on the day of the yellow fever booster vaccination. CDR3 DNA: TGCAGCGCAGGGCCGGGACAGGGGGCTTTTGGCTACACCTTC. It codes for CSAGPGQGAFGYTF.